These 9 T cell receptor beta chains share one sample of origin, sequenced in a study of T cells in Graves' hyperthyroidism and ophthalmopathy. Amplified regions were TCR beta CDR3 sequences from RNA transcripts. An initial round of RT-PCR targeting the TCR CDR3 relied on the HTBI primer set. TCRdb redid the calling of the multiplex PCR reads with MiXCR, one entry per CDR3 protein. The top ten hold less than 20% of the sample, which has fewer than 600,000 distinct CDR3 sequences, approximately 15% seen once. The sample consisted of blood. The receptors were gathered from a woman younger than 30 with Graves' hyperthyroidism.

This clonotype was observed many times. This chain uses TRBV20-1 with TRBJ1-1; unclear D gene. CDR1 is DFQATT, CDR2 SNEGSKA, per germline (reference sequence). The CDR3 runs to 14 residues. Trimming cost V 0 bases and J 4 bases, with 12 bases left between them. The CDR3 protein is CSAREETRGTEAFF. CDR3 nucleotide sequence: TGCAGTGCTAGAGAGGAGACACGGGGCACTGAAGCTTTCTTT.

This clonotype was counted a single time. V gene TRBV7-9 combines with J gene TRBJ1-5; D gene ambiguous. Trimming took off 3 bases at V and 9 bases at J, with 9 bases between the two ends. CDR1 is SEHNR, CDR2 FQNEAQ, per germline (reference sequence). The CDR3 length is 12 residues. CDR3 nucleotides: TGTGCCAGCAGCTTTTTCGATTCGCCCCAGCATTTT. This sequence encodes CASSFFDSPQHF.

This clonotype came up many times. The chain joins TRBV12-3 or TRBV12-4 to TRBJ2-7; the D is unclear. This CDR3 is built from 15 residues. Trimming stripped 1 base from V and 5 bases from J, with 15 bases between. The CDR3 protein is CASSLDFWGGDEQYF. CDR3 nucleotides: TGTGCCAGCAGTTTAGATTTCTGGGGTGGGGACGAGCAGTACTTC.

In this sample, this clonotype turned up once. A junction boundary mismatches the germline segment, possibly from a read error. This chain uses TRBV3-1 with TRBJ2-5; a weak D match, TRBD1 (5 bases). Near its end, the DNA agrees better with TRBJ2-1, so the J call may be wrong. This CDR3 is built from 15 residues. Germline-derived CDR1 and CDR2 are LGHDT and YNNKEL (reference sequence). The CDR3 sequence: CDSSQDLQVQETQFF. The CDR3, as DNA: TGTGACAGCAGCCAAGATCTACAGGTCCAAGAGACCCAGTTCTTC.

This clonotype was counted a few times. This chain uses TRBV29-1 with TRBJ1-2; the D gene is possibly TRBD1 (5 bases). The CDR3 is 13 amino acids. From germline, CDR1 is SQVTM and CDR2 ANQGSEA. The V gene lost 2 bases and the J gene lost 4 bases, with 11 bases spanning the gap. The CDR3 spells CSVERAGTYGYTF. The CDR3 DNA sequence: TGCAGCGTTGAAAGGGCAGGGACCTATGGCTACACCTTC.

J is TRBJ2-2 and V is TRBV12-3 or TRBV12-4; 11 positions match TRBD1. Unmatched junction bases numbered 4, after V lost 6 bases and J lost 4 bases. The CDR3 is made up of 15 amino acids. CDR3 region: CASRGGTGGTGELFF. CDR3 nucleotides: TGTGCCAGCAGAGGCGGGACAGGGGGCACCGGGGAGCTGTTTTTT.

The sample holds many counts of this clonotype. The CDR3 spells CASSSLQEGGTTDTQYF. In nucleotides, the CDR3 is TGTGCCAGCAGCTCACTTCAGGAGGGAGGAACCACAGATACGCAGTATTTT. The V and J genes are TRBV11-2 and TRBJ2-3; tentative D call: TRBD2 (6 bases). Germline values: CDR1 SGHAT, CDR2 FQNNGV. The CDR3 runs 17 residues. Trimming removed 4 bases from V and 2 bases from J, with 19 bases in between.

The table lists this clonotype with many counts. The gene calls are TRBV28 and TRBJ1-1, with 12 bases identical to TRBD1. V shed 6 bases and J 4 bases; nucleotides not matched to a gene: 6. CDR1 is MDHEN and CDR2 is SYDVKM in the germline V gene. The CDR3 is 15 residues long. The CDR3 spells CASRGTGGSGTEAFF. CDR3 DNA sequence: TGTGCCAGCAGGGGGACAGGGGGCTCGGGCACTGAAGCTTTCTTT.

There are many counts of this clonotype. A read error may explain this, as a much larger clone is one base away. The chain links TRBV3-1 to TRBJ2-2; the D gene is possibly TRBD2 (6 bases). The CDR3 covers 13 residues. The V gene's germline CDR1 is LGHDT and CDR2 YNNKEL (reference sequence). Trimming stripped 4 bases from V and 7 bases from J, with 10 bases between. The CDR3 protein is CASSRPSVGELFF. CDR3 in DNA: TGTGCCAGCAGCCGCCCTAGCGTCGGGGAGCTGTTTTTT.